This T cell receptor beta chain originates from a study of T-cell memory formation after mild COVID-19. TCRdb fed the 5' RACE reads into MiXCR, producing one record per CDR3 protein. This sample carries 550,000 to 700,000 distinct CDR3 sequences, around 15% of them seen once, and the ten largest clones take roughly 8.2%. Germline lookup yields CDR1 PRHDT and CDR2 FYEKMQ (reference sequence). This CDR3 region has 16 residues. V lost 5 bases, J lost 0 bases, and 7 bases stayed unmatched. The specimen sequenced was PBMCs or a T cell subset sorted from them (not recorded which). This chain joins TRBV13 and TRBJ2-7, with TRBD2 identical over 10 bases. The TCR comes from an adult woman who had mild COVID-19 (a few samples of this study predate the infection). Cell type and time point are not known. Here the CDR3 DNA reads TGTGCCAGCAGCCCCCAGTCTAGCGGGAGCTCCTACGAGCAGTACTTC. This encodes CASSPQSSGSSYEQYF.